This entry is about one T cell receptor (beta chain). The sample comes from a study of blood T cell repertoires in COVID-19. Study summary: Spain, Italy and the United States supplied samples that represented acute and convalescent COVID-19. PBMCs, B-cell-depleted T cells, or T cells were the source of the cDNA or gDNA that made up the material.

This table comes from immunoSEQ multiplex PCR, and its TCRdb copy is limited to in-frame clones, with some not included. The sample has about 160,000 clones, around 84% seen once. Trimming took 3 bases from V and 2 from J, leaving 11 bases between them. The CDR3 is made up of 14 amino acids. Germline assignment: CDR1 SGHNT and CDR2 YENEEA. Input material: peripheral blood. This TCR was sampled from a woman aged 50 to 65 with COVID-19, enrolled during active disease. The chain couples TRBV11-3 to TRBJ2-7, with no clear D. The CDR3 is CASSFGQVAYEQYF. CDR3 sequence (DNA): TGTGCCAGCAGCTTTGGCCAGGTGGCCTACGAGCAGTACTTC.